A selection of T cell receptor beta chains follows, all from one sample in a study of T cells after yellow fever vaccination. TCRdb independently ran MiXCR on the 5' RACE reads; one entry per CDR3 protein. The data show about 630,000 distinct CDR3 sequences, 9% to 15% seen once. Here the sequenced sample was PBMCs, taken on the day of the yellow fever booster vaccination. The receptor source for this set is a young man who received the YFV17D yellow fever vaccine. Both conserved end residues are part of each CDR3. The D gene is left open where the match is weak. Where a row states a size, it is once, few, many or the class of an expanded clone; other rows omit it.

>TRBJ2-7|TRBV25-1|NA|11|NA
TGTGCCAGCGACGCCTACGGCGAGCAGTACTTC
CASDAYGEQYF
>TRBJ2-1|TRBV21-1|NA|10|many
TGTGCCCTCGGGGGCGTGGGACAGTTCTTC
CALGGVGQFF
>TRBJ1-3|TRBV29-1|TRBD1|15|many
TGCAGCGTTCAGACAGGGACTAACTCTGGAAACACCATATATTTT
CSVQTGTNSGNTIYF
>TRBJ2-7|TRBV20-1|TRBD1|14|few
TGCAGTGCTAGATCGGACAGGAGCTCCTACGAGCAGTACTTC
CSARSDRSSYEQYF
>TRBJ2-5|TRBV18|NA|14|NA
TGTGCCAGCTCACCAATGCAAGCGAGTAAGACCCAGTACTTC
CASSPMQASKTQYF
>TRBJ2-3|TRBV6-2/TRBV6-3|NA|11|few
TGTGCCAGCACGAGCGGAAGGACGCAGTATTTT
CASTSGRTQYF
>TRBJ2-7|TRBV6-1|NA|17|few
TGTGCCAGCAGAGAGACCAGTACCGGGACACGGACCTACGAGCAGTACTTC
CASRETSTGTRTYEQYF
>TRBJ2-5|TRBV10-3|TRBD1|14|few
TGTGCCATCGGCAGGACAGGGGGCGGCGAGACCCAGTACTTC
CAIGRTGGGETQYF
>TRBJ1-3|TRBV7-9|NA|15|few
TGTGCCAGCAGCCCTCAAGCCTTCTCTGGAAACACCATATATTTT
CASSPQAFSGNTIYF
>TRBJ2-1|TRBV3-1|NA|15|few
TGTGCCAGCAGCCCATGGGGACCCCAAGGGAATGAGCAGTTCTTC
CASSPWGPQGNEQFF
>TRBJ2-3|TRBV6-4|TRBD2|16|few
TGTGCCAGCAGTGACGGATCCGGGAGGGGGTCGGATACGCAGTATTTT
CASSDGSGRGSDTQYF
>TRBJ1-5|TRBV5-5|NA|14|few
TGTGCCAGCAGCCCTGAGACAGGTTATCAGCCCCAGCATTTT
CASSPETGYQPQHF
>TRBJ2-1|TRBV12-3/TRBV12-4|NA|15|NA
TGTGCCAGCAGCCCCTCGAGGAGCTCCTACAATGAGCAGTTCTTC
CASSPSRSSYNEQFF
>TRBJ2-1|TRBV3-1|NA|16|NA
TGTGCCAGCAGCCAAGATGGGCCAGGGGCTCTCTATGAGCAGTTCTTC
CASSQDGPGALYEQFF
>TRBJ1-5|TRBV19|TRBD1|15|few
TGTGCCAGTAGTCCAGGACAGGGCCTGGGGCAGCCCCAGCATTTT
CASSPGQGLGQPQHF
>TRBJ1-5|TRBV20-1|NA|14|NA
TGCAGTGCGCCCCCCGGGGGGGGCAATCAGCCCCAGCATTTT
CSAPPGGGNQPQHF
>TRBJ2-7|TRBV29-1|NA|11|many
TGCAGCGCCCGGTTCTCCTACGAGCAGTACTTC
CSARFSYEQYF
>TRBJ2-1|TRBV24-1|NA|12|NA
TGTGCCGGGGGGGGCAGGCAAAGAGGGCAGTTCTTC
CAGGGRQRGQFF
>TRBJ1-6|TRBV20-1|TRBD1|17|NA
TGCAGTGCTAGCTCGATACGGCAGGGGGTTACTAATTCACCCCTCCACTTT
CSASSIRQGVTNSPLHF
>TRBJ2-1|TRBV20-1|NA|16|few
TGCAGTGCTAGAGTGGAATCTGGACTCTCCTACAATGAGCAGTTCTTC
CSARVESGLSYNEQFF
>TRBJ1-5|TRBV7-2|NA|15|few
TGTGCCAGCAGCGAGATCGGAAACGAGGGTCAGCCCCAGCATTTT
CASSEIGNEGQPQHF
>TRBJ1-5|TRBV6-1|NA|14|NA
TGTGCCAGCACACGGGGGGCCCCGGATCAGCCCCAGCATTTT
CASTRGAPDQPQHF
>TRBJ1-5|TRBV15|TRBD1|13|NA
TGTGCCACCAGCAAGGGGGCGCATCAGCCCCAGCATTTT
CATSKGAHQPQHF